These 2 T cell receptor beta chains originate from one sample sequenced in a study of cytomegalovirus exposure and HLA in healthy donors. Vbeta (60) and Jbeta (13) primers were used in the PCR. Some clones are missing from TCRdb's copy, which holds only in-frame ones; the method was immunoSEQ multiplex PCR. The table lists 84,000 or so clones, approximately 60% of them singletons. The specimen was PBMCs. The source is a woman under 40 in good health and CMV-seropositive.

The genes are TRBV10-1 and TRBJ1-2; D gene ambiguous. CDR3 length equals 13 residues. CDR1 is WNHNN and CDR2 is SYGVQD in the germline V gene (reference sequence). V was cut by 0 bases and J by 4 bases, with 6 bases left in between. The CDR3 DNA follows: TGCGCCAGCAGTGAGTCTCAGTCCTATGGCTACACCTTC. Amino acids: CASSESQSYGYTF.

V gene TRBV5-1 combines with J gene TRBJ2-1; TRBD2 agrees at 8 bases. Germline-derived CDR1 and CDR2 are SGHRS and YFSETQ. V lost 1 base and J lost 6; bases outside the gene matches: 6. The CDR3 is 15 amino acids. The CDR3 coding sequence is TGCGCCAGCAGCTTGACCGGGACTAGAGTCAATGAGCAGTTCTTC. Translated, it gives CASSLTGTRVNEQFF.